The present TCR beta chain was sequenced within a study of identical twins. Whole-study results and caveats: Modelling approaches yielded underestimates of out-of-frame TCR alpha sharing between monozygotic twins. High-abundance cord blood beta clonotypes had fewer insertions; memory repertoires showed none.

This clonotype was seen only a few times. The antigen remains undetermined. The CDR3 has 15 residues. With 2 bases removed from V and 4 bases from J, the gap between germline ends came to 12 bases. Germline V gene data show CDR1 as MNHEY and CDR2 as SVGAGI. Each CDR3 protein is one row after TCRdb ran MiXCR on the 5' RACE reads. The sample carries 300,000 to 400,000 distinct CDR3 sequences, 9% to 15% recorded once. The sample was also linked to a second study, of yellow fever vaccine responses in identical twins.

Sequences were obtained from CD8+ T cells sorted from blood. This receptor was taken from a young woman in good health. The rearrangement uses TRBV6-5 and TRBJ1-5, with a tentative D call TRBD1 (5 bases). DNA for the CDR3: TGTGCCAGCAGTTACGGGCCCGAGGGGAATCAGCCCCAGCATTTT. Its translation is CASSYGPEGNQPQHF.